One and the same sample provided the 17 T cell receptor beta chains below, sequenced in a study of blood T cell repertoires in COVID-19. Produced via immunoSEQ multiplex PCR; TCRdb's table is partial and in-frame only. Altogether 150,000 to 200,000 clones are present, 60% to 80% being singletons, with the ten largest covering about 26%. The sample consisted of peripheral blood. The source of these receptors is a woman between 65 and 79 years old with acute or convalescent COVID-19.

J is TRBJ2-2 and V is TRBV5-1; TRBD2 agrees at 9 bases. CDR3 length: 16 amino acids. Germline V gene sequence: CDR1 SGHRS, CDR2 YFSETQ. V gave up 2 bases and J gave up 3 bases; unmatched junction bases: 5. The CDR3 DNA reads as TGCGCCAGCAGCTTCACAGGACTAGCGTACACCGGGGAGCTGTTTTTT. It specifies CASSFTGLAYTGELFF. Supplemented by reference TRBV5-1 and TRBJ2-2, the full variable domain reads KAGVTQTPRYLIKTRGQQVTLSCSPISGHRSVSWYQQTPGQGLQFLFEYFSETQRNKGNFPGRFSGRQFSNSRSEMNVSTLELGDSALYLCASSFTGLAYTGELFFGEGSRLTVL.

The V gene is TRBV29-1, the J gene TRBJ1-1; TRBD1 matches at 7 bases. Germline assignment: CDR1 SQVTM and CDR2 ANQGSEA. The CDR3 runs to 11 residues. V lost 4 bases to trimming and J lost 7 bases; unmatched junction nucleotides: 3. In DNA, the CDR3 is TGCAGCGTTGTTCAGGGGGTTGAAGCTTTCTTT. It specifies CSVVQGVEAFF.

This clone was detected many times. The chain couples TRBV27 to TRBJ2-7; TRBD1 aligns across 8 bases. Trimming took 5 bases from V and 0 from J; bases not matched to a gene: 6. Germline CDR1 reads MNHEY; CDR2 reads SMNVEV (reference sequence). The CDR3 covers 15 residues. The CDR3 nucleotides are TGTGCCAGCAGTCCGCAGGGGGCTATCTCCTACGAGCAGTACTTC. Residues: CASSPQGAISYEQYF.

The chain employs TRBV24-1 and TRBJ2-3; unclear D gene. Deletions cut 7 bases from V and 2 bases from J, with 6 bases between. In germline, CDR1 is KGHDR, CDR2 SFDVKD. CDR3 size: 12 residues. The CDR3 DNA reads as TGTGCCACCAGGGCAGACACAGATACGCAGTATTTT. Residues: CATRADTDTQYF.

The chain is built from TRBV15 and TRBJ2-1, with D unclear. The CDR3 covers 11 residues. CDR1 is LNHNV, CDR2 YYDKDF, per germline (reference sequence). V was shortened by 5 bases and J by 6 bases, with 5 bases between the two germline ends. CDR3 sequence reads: CATSLRNEQFF. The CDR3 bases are TGTGCCACCAGCTTGCGCAATGAGCAGTTCTTC.

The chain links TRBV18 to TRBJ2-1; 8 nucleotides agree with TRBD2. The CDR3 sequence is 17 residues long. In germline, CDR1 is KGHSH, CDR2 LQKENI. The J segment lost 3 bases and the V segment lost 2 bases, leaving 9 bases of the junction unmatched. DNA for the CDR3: TGTGCCAGCTCACCAACGGCGGCTAGCGGGTTCTACAATGAGCAGTTCTTC. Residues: CASSPTAASGFYNEQFF.

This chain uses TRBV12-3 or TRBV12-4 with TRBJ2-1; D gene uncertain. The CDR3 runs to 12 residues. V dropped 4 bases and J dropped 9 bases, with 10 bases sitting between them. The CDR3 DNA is TGTGCCAGCAGTTCCTCCTATATTGAGCAGTTCTTC. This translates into CASSSSYIEQFF.

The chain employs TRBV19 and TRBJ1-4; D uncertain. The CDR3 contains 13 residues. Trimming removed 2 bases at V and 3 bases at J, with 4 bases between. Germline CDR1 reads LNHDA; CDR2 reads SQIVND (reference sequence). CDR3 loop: CASSITANEKLFF. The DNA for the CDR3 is TGTGCCAGTAGTATAACGGCTAATGAAAAACTGTTTTTT.

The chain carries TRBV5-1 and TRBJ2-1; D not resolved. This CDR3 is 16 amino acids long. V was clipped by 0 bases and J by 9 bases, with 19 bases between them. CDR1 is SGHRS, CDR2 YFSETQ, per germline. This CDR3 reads CASSLVASSGTGEQFF. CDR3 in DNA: TGCGCCAGCAGCTTGGTTGCCAGCTCAGGAACCGGTGAGCAGTTCTTC. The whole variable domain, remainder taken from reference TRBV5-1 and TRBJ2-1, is KAGVTQTPRYLIKTRGQQVTLSCSPISGHRSVSWYQQTPGQGLQFLFEYFSETQRNKGNFPGRFSGRQFSNSRSEMNVSTLELGDSALYLCASSLVASSGTGEQFFGPGTRLTVL.

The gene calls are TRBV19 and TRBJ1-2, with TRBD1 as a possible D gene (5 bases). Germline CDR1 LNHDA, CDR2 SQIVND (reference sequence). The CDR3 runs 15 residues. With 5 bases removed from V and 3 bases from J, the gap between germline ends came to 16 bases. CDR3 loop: CASSPGAGSDYGYTF. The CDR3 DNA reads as TGTGCCAGTAGTCCTGGGGCGGGGAGCGACTATGGCTACACCTTC.

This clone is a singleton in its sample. The CDR3 region has the DNA TGTGCCAGCAGCCAAGACAGGAGAGCGGGAGATCACACCGGGGAGCTGTTTTTT. It translates to CASSQDRRAGDHTGELFF. The chain is built from TRBV4-2 and TRBJ2-2; 8 nucleotides line up with TRBD2. CDR3 length: 18 amino acids. Trimming removed 0 bases from V and 3 bases from J; junction bases left unmatched: 9. CDR1 and CDR2 from the germline V gene are LGHNA and YNFKEQ.

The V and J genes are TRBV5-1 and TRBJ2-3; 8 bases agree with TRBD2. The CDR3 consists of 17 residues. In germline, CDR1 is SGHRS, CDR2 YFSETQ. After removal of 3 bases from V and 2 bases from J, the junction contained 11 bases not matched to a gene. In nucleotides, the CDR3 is TGCGCCAGCAGCTCGGGGTCCAGCGGGAGAGTCACAGATACGCAGTATTTT. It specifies CASSSGSSGRVTDTQYF.

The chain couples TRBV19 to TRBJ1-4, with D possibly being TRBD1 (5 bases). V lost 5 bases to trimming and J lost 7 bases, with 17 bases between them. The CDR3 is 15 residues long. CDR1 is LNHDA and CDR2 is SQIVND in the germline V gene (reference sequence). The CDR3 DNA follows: TGTGCCAGTAGTCCCTTCCAGGGTCTATCTGAAAAACTGTTTTTT. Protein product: CASSPFQGLSEKLFF.

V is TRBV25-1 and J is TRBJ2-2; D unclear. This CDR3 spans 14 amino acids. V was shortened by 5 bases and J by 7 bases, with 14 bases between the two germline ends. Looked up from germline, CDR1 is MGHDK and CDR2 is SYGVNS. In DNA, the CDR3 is TGTGCCAGCAGTCTGCCAGGCTCACACGGGGAGCTGTTTTTT. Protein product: CASSLPGSHGELFF.

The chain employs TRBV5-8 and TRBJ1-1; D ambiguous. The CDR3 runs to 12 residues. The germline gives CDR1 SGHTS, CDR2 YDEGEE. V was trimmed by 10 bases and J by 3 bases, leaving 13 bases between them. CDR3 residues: CAPAGLYTEAFF. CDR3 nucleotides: TGTGCCCCCGCGGGTCTTTACACTGAAGCTTTCTTT.

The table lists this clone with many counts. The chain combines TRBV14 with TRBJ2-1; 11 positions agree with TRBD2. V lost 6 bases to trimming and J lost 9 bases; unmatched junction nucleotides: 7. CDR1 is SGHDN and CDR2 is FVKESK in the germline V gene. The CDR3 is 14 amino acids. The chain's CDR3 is CASSPGTSGSEQFF. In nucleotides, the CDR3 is TGTGCCAGCAGTCCCGGGACTAGCGGTAGTGAGCAGTTCTTC.

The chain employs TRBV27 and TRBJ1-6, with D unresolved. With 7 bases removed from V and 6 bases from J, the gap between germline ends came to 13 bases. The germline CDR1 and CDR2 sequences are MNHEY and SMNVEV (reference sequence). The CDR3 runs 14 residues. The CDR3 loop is CASTKTEGNSPLHF. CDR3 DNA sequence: TGTGCCAGCACCAAAACCGAGGGTAATTCACCCCTCCACTTT.